This TCR beta chain was sequenced for a study of blood T cell repertoires in COVID-19. Trimming stripped 0 bases from V and 8 bases from J, with 14 bases between. CDR3 length equals 14 residues. Germline CDR1 reads LGHDT; CDR2 reads YNNKEL (reference sequence). Clones were read by immunoSEQ multiplex PCR, and TCRdb kept only the in-frame ones, dropping some. Among approximately 310,000 clones listed, around 90% were seen once. This clone was counted a single time. Input material: peripheral blood. The clonotype originates from a middle-aged man with active or convalescent COVID-19. The V and J genes are TRBV3-1 (or the pseudogene TRBV3-2) and TRBJ2-7; D might be TRBD1 (6 bases). In nucleotides, the CDR3 is TGTGCCAGCAGCCAAGACCTTACAGGGAAGAAGCAGTACTTC. Amino acid sequence: CASSQDLTGKKQYF.